A single sample gave rise to the 2 T cell receptor beta chains below, sequenced in a study of OX40 agonist ivuxolimab in advanced cancers. The assay was immunoSEQ multiplex PCR, and TCRdb's table has in-frame clones only and misses some. The table has fewer than 95,000 clones, 92% seen once. The material was CD4+ or CD8+ T cells sorted from blood, obtained in a trial of the OX40 agonist ivuxolimab. The receptors stem from an adult with an advanced solid tumor such as melanoma, head and neck, liver or kidney cancer.

The chain employs TRBV6-1 and TRBJ2-7; D not resolved. Germline CDR1 is MNHNS and CDR2 is SASEGT. Trimming cost V 5 bases and J 7 bases, with 21 bases left between them. The CDR3 contains 15 residues. The CDR3 is CASSLRWDPAREQYF. Written as DNA, the CDR3 is TGTGCCAGCAGTCTTAGATGGGATCCAGCGCGGGAGCAGTACTTC.

This chain connects TRBV19 to TRBJ2-7; 9 nucleotides align to TRBD1. Looked up from germline, CDR1 is LNHDA and CDR2 is SQIVND (reference sequence). The CDR3 is 14 amino acids. V shed 6 bases and J 4 bases; nucleotides not matched to a gene: 7. DNA for the CDR3: TGTGCCAGTAGCTTTGGGACAGGGAGTTACGAGCAGTACTTC. Translated: CASSFGTGSYEQYF.